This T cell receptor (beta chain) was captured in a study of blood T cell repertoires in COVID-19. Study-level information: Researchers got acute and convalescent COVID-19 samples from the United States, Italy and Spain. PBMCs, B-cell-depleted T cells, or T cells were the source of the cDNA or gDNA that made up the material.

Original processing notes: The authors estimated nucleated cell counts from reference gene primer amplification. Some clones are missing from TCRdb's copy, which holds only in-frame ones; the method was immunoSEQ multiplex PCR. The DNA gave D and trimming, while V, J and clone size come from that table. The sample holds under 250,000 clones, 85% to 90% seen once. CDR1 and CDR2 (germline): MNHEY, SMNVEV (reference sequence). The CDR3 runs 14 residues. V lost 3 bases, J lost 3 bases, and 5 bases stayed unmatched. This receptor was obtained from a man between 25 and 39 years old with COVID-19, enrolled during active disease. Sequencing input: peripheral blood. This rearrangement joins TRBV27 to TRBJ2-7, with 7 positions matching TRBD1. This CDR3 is CASSFQGENYEQYF. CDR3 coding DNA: TGTGCCAGCAGTTTCCAGGGGGAAAACTACGAGCAGTACTTC.